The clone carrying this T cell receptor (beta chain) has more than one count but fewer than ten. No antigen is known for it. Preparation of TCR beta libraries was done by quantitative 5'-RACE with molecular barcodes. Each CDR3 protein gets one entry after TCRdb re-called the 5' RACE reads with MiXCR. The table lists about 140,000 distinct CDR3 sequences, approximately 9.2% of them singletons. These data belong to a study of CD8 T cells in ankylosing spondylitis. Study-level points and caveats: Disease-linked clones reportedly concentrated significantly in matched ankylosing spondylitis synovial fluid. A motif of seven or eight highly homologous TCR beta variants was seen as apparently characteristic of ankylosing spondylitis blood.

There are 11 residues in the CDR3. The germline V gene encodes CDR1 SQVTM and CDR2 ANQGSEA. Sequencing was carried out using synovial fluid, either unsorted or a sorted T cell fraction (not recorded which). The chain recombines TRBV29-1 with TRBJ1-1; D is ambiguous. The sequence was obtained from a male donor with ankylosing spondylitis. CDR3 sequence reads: CIGSGFTEAFF. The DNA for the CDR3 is TGCATCGGGTCCGGTTTCACTGAAGCTTTCTTT.